This TCR beta chain was identified in a study of OX40 agonist ivuxolimab in advanced cancers. Some clones are missing from TCRdb's copy, which holds only in-frame ones; the method was immunoSEQ multiplex PCR. The sample contains about 53,000 clones, roughly 83% of which appear only once. The TCR originated in an adult with an advanced solid tumor such as melanoma, head and neck, liver or kidney cancer. Material: CD4+ or CD8+ T cells sorted from blood, obtained in a trial of the OX40 agonist ivuxolimab.

This CDR3 is CASSLVGTGSYEQYF. CDR3 DNA: TGTGCCAGCAGCTTGGTAGGGACAGGCTCCTACGAGCAGTACTTC. The genes are TRBV5-8 and TRBJ2-7, with 8 positions matching TRBD1. Germline CDR1 is SGHTS and CDR2 is YDEGEE. The V gene end was trimmed by 0 bases and the J gene end by 0 bases; junction bases not matched to a gene: 2. The CDR3 contains 15 residues.